This TCR beta chain was recovered during a study of T cell responses to AZD1222 COVID-19 vaccine. Notes on this clone: Its target is not known.

General observations from the study: Mostly white British, mostly female donors; authors suggested clonal diversity may be underestimated.

Profiled with immunoSEQ multiplex PCR; TCRdb holds only in-frame clones, not every one. Among roughly 40,000 clones listed, approximately 90% were seen once. The CDR3 spans 16 residues. The germline CDR1 and CDR2 sequences are SGHTA and FQGTGA. Trimming cost V 4 bases and J 0 bases; bases outside gene matches: 5. Sequenced material: peripheral blood, taken 28 days after the second AZD1222 dose. The clonotype comes from an adult who received the AZD1222 COVID-19 vaccine. This sequence joins TRBV7-3 and TRBJ2-2, with TRBD1 matching 7 bases. The CDR3: CASSSWTGANTGELFF. The DNA of the CDR3 is TGTGCCAGCAGCTCCTGGACAGGAGCGAACACCGGGGAGCTGTTTTTT.